Listed below are T cell receptor beta chains from one sample, sequenced in a study of human T cells and chemical hapten exposure. TCRdb re-derived calls from the RACE reads in MiXCR, one entry per CDR3 protein. The sample contains some 300,000 distinct CDR3 sequences, around 5% of which appear only once. The source material was whole blood, sampled in connection with sensitization to the hapten diphenylcyclopropenone (DPC). These receptors were taken from a woman between 18 and 30 years old with alopecia areata. Some clones in this sample may be carry-over from other donors' samples. CDR3s include the opening cysteine and the closing phenylalanine or tryptophan. D genes are given only for firm matches. Size is omitted from some rows. Given values are once, few, many or a class for expanded clones.

>TRBJ1-1|many|-|TRBV2
TGTGCCAGCAGAGGAACGGAGAACACTGAAGCTTTCTTT
CASRGTENTEAFF
>TRBJ1-1|many|-|TRBV5-8
TGTGCCAGCAGCTTGCATGCAACGGACACTGAAGCTTTCTTT
CASSLHATDTEAFF
>TRBJ2-3|few|TRBD2|TRBV14
TGTGCCAGCAGCCCGGGACTAGCGGGGTCGGGGGATACGCAGTATTTT
CASSPGLAGSGDTQYF
>TRBJ1-1|few|TRBD1|TRBV7-9
TGTGCCAGTGGGACAGGCAACACTGAAGCTTTCTTT
CASGTGNTEAFF
>TRBJ2-3|many|-|TRBV7-9
TGTGCCAGCAGCTTAGGACCCAAGGGGTACACAGATACGCAGTATTTT
CASSLGPKGYTDTQYF
>TRBJ2-3|-|TRBD2|TRBV12-3/TRBV12-4
TGTGCCAGCAGTTTGACTAGCTCAGATACGCAGTATTTT
CASSLTSSDTQYF
>TRBJ2-5|-|-|TRBV29-1
TGCAGCGTCGGGGGGCAGCAAGAGACCCAGTACTTC
CSVGGQQETQYF
>TRBJ2-3|-|-|TRBV12-3/TRBV12-4
TGTGCCAGCAGTAGAACAGGGAGAGGGACAGATACGCAGTATTTT
CASSRTGRGTDTQYF
>TRBJ2-3|many|TRBD2|TRBV5-6
TGTGCCAGCAGCTTGGATGCGGGGGGGCCTTGGAGCACAGATACGCAGTATTTT
CASSLDAGGPWSTDTQYF
>TRBJ1-4|many|-|TRBV28
TGTGCCAGCAGTTTATTACCGACAGGCTATAATGAAAAACTGTTTTTT
CASSLLPTGYNEKLFF
>TRBJ1-3|few|-|TRBV2
TGTGCCAGCAGTGAATTTATGCTCTCTGGAAACACCATATATTTT
CASSEFMLSGNTIYF
>TRBJ1-6|many|TRBD1|TRBV12-3/TRBV12-4
TGTGCCAGCAGTATTACAGGGGGCGTTTCACCCCTCCACTTT
CASSITGGVSPLHF
>TRBJ2-7|few|TRBD1|TRBV2
TGTGCCAGCAGTGACGTTACAGGGGCAGACTACGAGCAGTACTTC
CASSDVTGADYEQYF
>TRBJ1-3|few|-|TRBV18
TGTGCCAGCTCACCACAGGGGTGGTACACCATATATTTT
CASSPQGWYTIYF
>TRBJ2-3|-|-|TRBV24-1
TGTGCCACCAGTGATCCCTATCCGGGGGCCCCGAGCACAGATACGCAGTATTTT
CATSDPYPGAPSTDTQYF
>TRBJ2-7|few|-|TRBV6-2/TRBV6-3
TGTGCCAGCAGTTCCACGGGACACCTCTCCTACGAGCAGTACTTC
CASSSTGHLSYEQYF
>TRBJ2-1|many|-|TRBV7-2
TGTGCCAGCAGCCCCCGGGAAGCAAACGAGCAGTTCTTC
CASSPREANEQFF